Listed below are T cell receptor beta chains from one sample, sequenced in a study of T cells in Graves' hyperthyroidism and ophthalmopathy. TCRdb ran MiXCR on the multiplex PCR reads and lists one entry per CDR3 protein. The table lists 330,000 or so distinct CDR3 sequences, less than 20% of them singletons. The sequenced sample consisted of blood. These receptor sequences come from a man between 50 and 59 years old with Graves' ophthalmopathy. Each CDR3 is given with its conserved first and last residue. A D gene is named only where the DNA matches it firmly. Clone size appears in some rows only: once, few, many, or a class for an expanded clone.

V	size	D	J	DNA	CDR3
TRBV7-9	many	NA	TRBJ1-4	TGTGCCAGCAGCTCCGTTTGGACTAATGAAAAACTGTTTTTT	CASSSVWTNEKLFF
TRBV20-1	many	NA	TRBJ2-7	TGCAGTGCCCCGAGACGTGGATACGAGCAGTACTTC	CSAPRRGYEQYF
TRBV28	many	NA	TRBJ1-6	TGTGCCAGCAGTTTAGGAGGGGTTGGTAATTCACCCCTCCACTTT	CASSLGGVGNSPLHF
TRBV6-1	NA	NA	TRBJ2-1	TGTGCCAGCAATGTCGGCAATGAGCAGTTCTTC	CASNVGNEQFF
TRBV2	NA	TRBD2	TRBJ2-1	TGTGCCAGCAGCTTCCCCACTAGCGGGAGCAACTTACAAAGCTCCTACAATGAGCAGTTCTTC	CASSFPTSGSNLQSSYNEQFF
TRBV7-9	many	NA	TRBJ2-3	TGTGCCAGCAGCGTAAATCCTGATACGCAGTATTTT	CASSVNPDTQYF
TRBV5-6	many	TRBD2	TRBJ2-1	TGTGCCAGCAGCTGGGGCGGGAGAGGTCACGATGAGCAGTTCTTC	CASSWGGRGHDEQFF
TRBV7-2	NA	NA	TRBJ2-1	TGTGCCAGCAGCTGGGGGACCGGAGGTGAGCAGTTCTTC	CASSWGTGGEQFF
TRBV12-3/TRBV12-4	NA	NA	TRBJ2-5	TGTGCCAGCAGTACCGGGACGCCCGGTCCAGAGACCCAGTACTTC	CASSTGTPGPETQYF
TRBV3-1	few	NA	TRBJ1-3	TGTGCCAGCAGCCAAACAGTCTCTGGAAACACCATATATTTT	CASSQTVSGNTIYF
TRBV24-1	NA	TRBD2	TRBJ2-1	TGTGCCACCAGTGATAAAGGTCGGACTAGCGGTTACAATGAGCAGTTCTTC	CATSDKGRTSGYNEQFF
TRBV10-3	NA	NA	TRBJ1-1	TGTGCCATCAGATCTGGGAACACTGAAGCTTTCTTT	CAIRSGNTEAFF
TRBV28	NA	TRBD1	TRBJ1-6	TGTGCCAGCAGTACGGGACAGGGGGTTAATTCACCCCTCCACTTT	CASSTGQGVNSPLHF
TRBV6-1	many	TRBD1	TRBJ1-1	TGTGCCAGCAGTGGGGACAGGGGAGTGACTGAAGCTTTCTTT	CASSGDRGVTEAFF
TRBV30	many	NA	TRBJ1-2	TGTGCCTGGAGTTCTGGGGGTTGGAACTATGGCTACACCTTC	CAWSSGGWNYGYTF
TRBV6-1	few	NA	TRBJ2-1	TGTGCCAGCAGTGCCGCCGGGGGATCGCAGTTCTTC	CASSAAGGSQFF
TRBV25-1	NA	TRBD2	TRBJ2-7	TGTGCCAGCAGTGAATCTCGAGCGGGAGGCCCCTCCTACGAGCAGTACTTC	CASSESRAGGPSYEQYF
TRBV24-1	few	NA	TRBJ2-2	TGTGCCACCAGTGATCCCCGGGGGCACCGAGCCGGGGAGCTGTTTTTT	CATSDPRGHRAGELFF
TRBV7-2	once	TRBD1	TRBJ2-7	TGTGCCAGCAGCCAGGCGACAGGGGACTACGAGCAGTACTTC	CASSQATGDYEQYF
TRBV5-8	few	NA	TRBJ2-1	TGTGCCAGCAGCTTGGCGTGGGGGGCGTCTAACAATGAGCAGTTCTTC	CASSLAWGASNNEQFF
TRBV30	few	NA	TRBJ2-5	TGTGCCTGGAGCGCCGGGGTTGGGACCCAGTACTTC	CAWSAGVGTQYF
TRBV20-1	once	NA	TRBJ2-4	TGCAGTGCTAGGCCCCCGGCCGGTGGAAACATTCAGTACTTC	CSARPPAGGNIQYF
TRBV20-1	few	NA	TRBJ2-3	TGCAGTGCTAGAGATCCGGGCCCGACCCCAGATACGCAGTATTTT	CSARDPGPTPDTQYF
TRBV20-1	NA	NA	TRBJ2-5	TGCAGTGCTAAAACGGAGGAGACCCAGTACTTC	CSAKTEETQYF
TRBV19	many	TRBD2	TRBJ2-1	TGTGCCAGTACGGGGGGGAGAGTGGGCTCCTACAATGAGCAGTTCTTC	CASTGGRVGSYNEQFF
TRBV7-2	many	NA	TRBJ2-7	TGTGCCAGCAGCTTAGCACCGGGGGACCCTTTCGAGCAGTACTTC	CASSLAPGDPFEQYF
TRBV2	many	NA	TRBJ2-5	TGTGCCAGCAGTGGTTCGGGGGCCCCACAAGAGACCCAGTACTTC	CASSGSGAPQETQYF
TRBV12-5	NA	NA	TRBJ2-2	TGTGCTAGTGGCCTGGGGATCCAGGGCAGGACCGGGGAGCTGTTTTTT	CASGLGIQGRTGELFF
TRBV5-1	few	TRBD2	TRBJ2-5	TGCGCCAGCAGCCGGGGACTAGCGGGACTCTCCCCACAAGAGACCCAGTACTTC	CASSRGLAGLSPQETQYF